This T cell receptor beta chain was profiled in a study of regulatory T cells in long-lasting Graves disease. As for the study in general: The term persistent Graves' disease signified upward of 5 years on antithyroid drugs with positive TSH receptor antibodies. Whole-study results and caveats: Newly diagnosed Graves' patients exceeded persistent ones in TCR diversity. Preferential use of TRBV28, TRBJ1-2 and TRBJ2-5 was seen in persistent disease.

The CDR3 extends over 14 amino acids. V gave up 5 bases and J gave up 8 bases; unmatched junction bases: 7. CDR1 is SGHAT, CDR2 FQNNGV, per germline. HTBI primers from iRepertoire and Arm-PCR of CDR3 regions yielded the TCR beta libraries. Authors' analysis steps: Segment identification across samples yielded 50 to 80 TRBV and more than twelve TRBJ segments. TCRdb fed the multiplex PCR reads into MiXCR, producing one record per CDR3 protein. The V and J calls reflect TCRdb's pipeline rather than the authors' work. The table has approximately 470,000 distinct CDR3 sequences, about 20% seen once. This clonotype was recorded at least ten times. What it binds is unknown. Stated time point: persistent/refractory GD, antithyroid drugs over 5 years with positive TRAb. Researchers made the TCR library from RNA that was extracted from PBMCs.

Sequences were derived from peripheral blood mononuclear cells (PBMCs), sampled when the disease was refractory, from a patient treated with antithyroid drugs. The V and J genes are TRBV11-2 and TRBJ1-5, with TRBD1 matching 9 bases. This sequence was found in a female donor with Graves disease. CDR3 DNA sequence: TGTGCCAGCAGCCCTGGGACAGGGCGTGAGCCCCAGCATTTT. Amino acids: CASSPGTGREPQHF.